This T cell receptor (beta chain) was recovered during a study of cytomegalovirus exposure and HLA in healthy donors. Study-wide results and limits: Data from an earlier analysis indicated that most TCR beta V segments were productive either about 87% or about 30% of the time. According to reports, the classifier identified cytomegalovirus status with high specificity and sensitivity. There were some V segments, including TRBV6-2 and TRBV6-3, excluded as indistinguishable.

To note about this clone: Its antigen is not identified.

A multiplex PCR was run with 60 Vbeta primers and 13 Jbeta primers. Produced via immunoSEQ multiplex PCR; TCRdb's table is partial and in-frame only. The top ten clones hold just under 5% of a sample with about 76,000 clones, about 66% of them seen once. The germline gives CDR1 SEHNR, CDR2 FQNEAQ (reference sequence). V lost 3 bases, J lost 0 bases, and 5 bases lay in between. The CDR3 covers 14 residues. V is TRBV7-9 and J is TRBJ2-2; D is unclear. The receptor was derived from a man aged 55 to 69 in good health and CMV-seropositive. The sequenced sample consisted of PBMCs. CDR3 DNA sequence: TGTGCCAGCAGCTTCTCCGCGAACACCGGGGAGCTGTTTTTT. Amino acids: CASSFSANTGELFF.